This T cell receptor beta chain was documented in a study of blood T cells in healthy people across ages. With a J-beta primer mix and a sample-barcoded 5' primer, a second PCR ran about 6 to 11 cycles. TCRdb re-called the 5' RACE reads with MiXCR, one entry per CDR3 protein. The sample has hundreds of thousands of distinct CDR3 sequences, more than 55% seen once. The ends were cut back, 0 bases at V and 0 bases at J, with 11 bases in the middle. The CDR3 contains 16 residues. The germline gives CDR1 SGHTA, CDR2 FQGNSA. Sequencing was carried out using blood. The clonotype originates from a man between 40 and 49 years old in good health. V is TRBV7-2 and J is TRBJ2-5; either TRBD1 or TRBD2 may supply D (5 bases each). CDR3 residues: CASSLAVGAHQETQYF. As DNA, the CDR3 is TGTGCCAGCAGCTTAGCCGTCGGGGCGCACCAAGAGACCCAGTACTTC.